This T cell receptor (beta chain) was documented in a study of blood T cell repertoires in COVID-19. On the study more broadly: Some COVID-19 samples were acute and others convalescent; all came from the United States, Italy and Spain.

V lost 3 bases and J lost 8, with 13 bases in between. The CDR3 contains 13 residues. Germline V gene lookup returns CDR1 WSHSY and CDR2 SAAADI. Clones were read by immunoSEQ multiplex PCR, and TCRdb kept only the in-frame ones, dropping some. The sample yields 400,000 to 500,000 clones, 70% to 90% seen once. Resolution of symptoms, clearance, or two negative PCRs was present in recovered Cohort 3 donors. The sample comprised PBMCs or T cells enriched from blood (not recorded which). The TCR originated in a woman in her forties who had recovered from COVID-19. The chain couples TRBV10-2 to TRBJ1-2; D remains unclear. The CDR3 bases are TGCGCCAGCAGTGATCCGGGGTTGGGAGGCTACACCTTC. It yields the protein CASSDPGLGGYTF.